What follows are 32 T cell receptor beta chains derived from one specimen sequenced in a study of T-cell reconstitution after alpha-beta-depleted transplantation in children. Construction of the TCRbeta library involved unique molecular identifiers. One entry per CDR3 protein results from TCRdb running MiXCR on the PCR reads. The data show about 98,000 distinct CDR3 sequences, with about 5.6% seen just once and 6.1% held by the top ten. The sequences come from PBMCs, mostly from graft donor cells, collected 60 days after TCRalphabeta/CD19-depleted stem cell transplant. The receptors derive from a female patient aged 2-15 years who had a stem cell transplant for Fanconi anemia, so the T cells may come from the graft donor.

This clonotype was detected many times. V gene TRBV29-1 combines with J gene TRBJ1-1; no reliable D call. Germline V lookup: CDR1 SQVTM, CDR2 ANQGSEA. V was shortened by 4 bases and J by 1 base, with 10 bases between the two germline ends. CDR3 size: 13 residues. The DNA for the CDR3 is TGCAGCGTTGCTCTGGGGAGGAACACTGAAGCTTTCTTT. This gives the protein CSVALGRNTEAFF. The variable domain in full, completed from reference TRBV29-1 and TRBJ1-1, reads SAVISQKPSRDICQRGTSLTIQCQVDSQVTMMFWYRQQPGQSLTLIATANQGSEATYESGFVIDKFPISRPNLTFSTLTVSNMSPEDSSIYLCSVALGRNTEAFFGQGTRLTVV.

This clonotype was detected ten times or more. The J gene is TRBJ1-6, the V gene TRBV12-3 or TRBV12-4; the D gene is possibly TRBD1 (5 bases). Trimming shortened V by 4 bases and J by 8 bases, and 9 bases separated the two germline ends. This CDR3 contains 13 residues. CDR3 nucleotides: TGTGCCAGCAGTTCGAAACAGGATTCACCCCTCCACTTT. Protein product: CASSSKQDSPLHF.

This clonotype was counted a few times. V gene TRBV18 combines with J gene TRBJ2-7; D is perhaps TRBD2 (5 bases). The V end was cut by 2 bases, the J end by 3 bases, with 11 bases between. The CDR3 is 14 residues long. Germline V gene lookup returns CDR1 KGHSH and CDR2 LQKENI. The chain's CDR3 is CASSPAGVGYEQYF. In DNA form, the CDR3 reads TGTGCCAGCTCACCAGCCGGGGTAGGCTACGAGCAGTACTTC.

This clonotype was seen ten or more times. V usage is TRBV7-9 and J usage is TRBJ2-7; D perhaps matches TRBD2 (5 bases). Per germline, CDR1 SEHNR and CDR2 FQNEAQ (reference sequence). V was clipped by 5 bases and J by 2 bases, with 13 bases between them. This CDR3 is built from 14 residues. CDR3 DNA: TGTGCCAGCAGCACGTTAGCGTTCCCCTACGAGCAGTACTTC. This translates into CASSTLAFPYEQYF.

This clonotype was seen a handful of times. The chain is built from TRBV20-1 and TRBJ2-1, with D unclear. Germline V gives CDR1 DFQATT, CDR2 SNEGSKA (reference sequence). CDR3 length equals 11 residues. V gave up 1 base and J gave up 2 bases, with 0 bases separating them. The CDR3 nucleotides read TGCAGTGCTAGAGCCTACAATGAGCAGTTCTTC. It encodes CSARAYNEQFF.

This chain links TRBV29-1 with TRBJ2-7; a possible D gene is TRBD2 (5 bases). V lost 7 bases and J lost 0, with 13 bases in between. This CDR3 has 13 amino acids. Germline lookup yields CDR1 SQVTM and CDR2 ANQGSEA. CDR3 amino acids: CSAGSGYSYEQYF. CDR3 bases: TGCAGCGCTGGAAGCGGATACTCCTACGAGCAGTACTTC.

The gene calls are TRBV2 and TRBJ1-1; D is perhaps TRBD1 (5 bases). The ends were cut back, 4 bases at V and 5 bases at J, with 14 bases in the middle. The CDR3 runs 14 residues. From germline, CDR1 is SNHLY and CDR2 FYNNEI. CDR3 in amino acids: CASSVNGGGTEAFF. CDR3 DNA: TGTGCCAGCAGTGTCAACGGGGGTGGGACTGAAGCTTTCTTT.

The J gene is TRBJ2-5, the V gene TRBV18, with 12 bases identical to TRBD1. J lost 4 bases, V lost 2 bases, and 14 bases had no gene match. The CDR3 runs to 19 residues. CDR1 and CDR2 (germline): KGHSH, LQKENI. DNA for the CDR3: TGTGCCAGCTCACCATTTCGTTATTCCCCGGGACAGGGGGCAGAGACCCAGTACTTC. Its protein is CASSPFRYSPGQGAETQYF.

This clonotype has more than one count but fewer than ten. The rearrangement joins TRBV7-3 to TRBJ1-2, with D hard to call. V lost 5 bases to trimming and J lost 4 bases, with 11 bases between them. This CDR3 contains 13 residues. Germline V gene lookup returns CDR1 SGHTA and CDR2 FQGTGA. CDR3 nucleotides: TGTGCCAGCAGCCCAGTGGCAGGCTATGGCTACACCTTC. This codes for CASSPVAGYGYTF.

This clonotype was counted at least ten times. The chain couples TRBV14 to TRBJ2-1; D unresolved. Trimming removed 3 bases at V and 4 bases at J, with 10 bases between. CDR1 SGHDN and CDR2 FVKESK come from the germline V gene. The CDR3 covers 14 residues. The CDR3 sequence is CASSQYGFYNEQFF. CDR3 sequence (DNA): TGTGCCAGCAGCCAGTACGGGTTTTACAATGAGCAGTTCTTC.

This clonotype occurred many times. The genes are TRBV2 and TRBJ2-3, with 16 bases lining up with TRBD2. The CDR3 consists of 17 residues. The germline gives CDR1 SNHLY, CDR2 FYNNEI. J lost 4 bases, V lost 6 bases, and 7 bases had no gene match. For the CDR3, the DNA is TGTGCCAGCAGACCGGGACTAGCGGGAGGGAGGTCAGATACGCAGTATTTT. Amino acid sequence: CASRPGLAGGRSDTQYF.

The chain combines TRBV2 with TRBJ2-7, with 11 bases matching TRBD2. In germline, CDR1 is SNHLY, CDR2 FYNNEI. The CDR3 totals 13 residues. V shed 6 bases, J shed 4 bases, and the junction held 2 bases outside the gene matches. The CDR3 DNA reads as TGTGCCAGCAGCGGGACTAGCGGATACGAGCAGTACTTC. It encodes CASSGTSGYEQYF.

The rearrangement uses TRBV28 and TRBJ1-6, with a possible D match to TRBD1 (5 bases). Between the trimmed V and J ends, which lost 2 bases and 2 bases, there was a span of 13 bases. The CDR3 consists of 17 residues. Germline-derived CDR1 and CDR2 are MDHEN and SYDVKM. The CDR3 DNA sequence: TGTGCCAGCAGTTTAGGGGGGGTGCGTACCTATAATTCACCCCTCCACTTT. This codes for CASSLGGVRTYNSPLHF.

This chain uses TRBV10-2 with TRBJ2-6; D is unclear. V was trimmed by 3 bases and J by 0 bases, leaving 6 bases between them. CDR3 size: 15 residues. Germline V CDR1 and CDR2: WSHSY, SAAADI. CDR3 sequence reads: CASSDWRSGANVLTF. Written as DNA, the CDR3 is TGCGCCAGCAGTGATTGGCGCTCTGGGGCCAACGTCCTGACTTTC.

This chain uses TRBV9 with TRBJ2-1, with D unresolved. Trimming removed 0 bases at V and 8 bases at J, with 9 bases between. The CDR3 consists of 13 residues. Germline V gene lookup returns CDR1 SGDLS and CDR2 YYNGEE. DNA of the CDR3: TGTGCCAGCAGCGTAGCACTTTTTGATGAGCAGTTCTTC. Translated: CASSVALFDEQFF.

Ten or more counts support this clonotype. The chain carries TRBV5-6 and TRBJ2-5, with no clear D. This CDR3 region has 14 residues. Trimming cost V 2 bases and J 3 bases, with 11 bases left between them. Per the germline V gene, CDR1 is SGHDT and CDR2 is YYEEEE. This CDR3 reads CASSLRQFEETQYF. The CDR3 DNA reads TGTGCCAGCAGCTTAAGGCAGTTTGAAGAGACCCAGTACTTC.

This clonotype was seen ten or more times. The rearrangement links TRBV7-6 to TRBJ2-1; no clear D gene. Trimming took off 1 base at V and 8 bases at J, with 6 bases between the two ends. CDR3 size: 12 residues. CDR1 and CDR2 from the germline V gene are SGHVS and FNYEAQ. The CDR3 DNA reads TGTGCCAGCAGCTTAGTGAAGGATGAGCAGTTCTTC. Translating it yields CASSLVKDEQFF.

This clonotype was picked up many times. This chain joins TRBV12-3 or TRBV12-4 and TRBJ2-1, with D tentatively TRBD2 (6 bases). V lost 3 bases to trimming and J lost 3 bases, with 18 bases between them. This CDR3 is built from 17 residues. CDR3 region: CASSFSGSGWLYNEQFF. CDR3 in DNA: TGTGCCAGCAGTTTTAGTGGAAGCGGGTGGCTCTACAATGAGCAGTTCTTC.

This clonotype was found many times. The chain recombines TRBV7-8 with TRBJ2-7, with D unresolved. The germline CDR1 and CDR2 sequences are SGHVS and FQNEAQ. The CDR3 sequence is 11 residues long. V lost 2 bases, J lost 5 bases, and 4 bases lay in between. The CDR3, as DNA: TGTGCCAGCAGCTTAAGTAACGAGCAGTACTTC. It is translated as CASSLSNEQYF.

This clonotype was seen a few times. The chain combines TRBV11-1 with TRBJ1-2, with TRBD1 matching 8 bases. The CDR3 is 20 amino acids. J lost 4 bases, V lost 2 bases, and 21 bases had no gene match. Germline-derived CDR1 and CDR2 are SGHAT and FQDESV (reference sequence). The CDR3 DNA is TGTGCCAGCAGCTTATTCGTCCTTATTCCGGACAGGGAGGAGTCCTATGGCTACACCTTC. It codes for CASSLFVLIPDREESYGYTF.

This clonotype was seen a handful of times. The chain's CDR3 is CASSKYPGAQETQYF. CDR3 DNA sequence: TGTGCCAGCTCAAAATACCCAGGGGCCCAAGAGACCCAGTACTTC. The rearrangement links TRBV18 to TRBJ2-5; a possible D gene is TRBD1 (6 bases). This CDR3 is built from 15 residues. Trimming cost V 5 bases and J 1 base, with 14 bases left between them. The germline V gene encodes CDR1 KGHSH and CDR2 LQKENI.

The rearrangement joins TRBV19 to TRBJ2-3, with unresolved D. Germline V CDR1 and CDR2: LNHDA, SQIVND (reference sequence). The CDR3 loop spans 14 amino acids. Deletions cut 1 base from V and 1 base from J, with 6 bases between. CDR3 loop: CASSIVRGTDTQYF. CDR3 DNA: TGTGCCAGTAGTATAGTTCGGGGCACAGATACGCAGTATTTT.

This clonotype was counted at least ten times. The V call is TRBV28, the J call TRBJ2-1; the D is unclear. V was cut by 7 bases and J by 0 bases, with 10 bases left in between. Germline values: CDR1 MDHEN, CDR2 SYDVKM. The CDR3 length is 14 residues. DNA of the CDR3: TGTGCCAGCATTCCATCGACCTCCTACAATGAGCAGTTCTTC. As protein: CASIPSTSYNEQFF.

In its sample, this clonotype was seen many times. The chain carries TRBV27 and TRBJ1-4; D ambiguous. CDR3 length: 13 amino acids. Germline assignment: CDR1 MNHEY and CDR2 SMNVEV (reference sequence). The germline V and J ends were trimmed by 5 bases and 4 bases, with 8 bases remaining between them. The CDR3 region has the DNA TGTGCCAGCAGTCGGCAGGTTAATGAAAAACTGTTTTTT. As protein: CASSRQVNEKLFF.

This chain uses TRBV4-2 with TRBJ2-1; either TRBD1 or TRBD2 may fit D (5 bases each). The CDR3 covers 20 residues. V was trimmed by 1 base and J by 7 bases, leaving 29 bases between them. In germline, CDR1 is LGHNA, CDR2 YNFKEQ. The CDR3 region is CASSQASRGLVRGPINEQFF. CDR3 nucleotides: TGTGCCAGCAGCCAAGCCTCAAGAGGGTTAGTGAGGGGCCCAATAAATGAGCAGTTCTTC.

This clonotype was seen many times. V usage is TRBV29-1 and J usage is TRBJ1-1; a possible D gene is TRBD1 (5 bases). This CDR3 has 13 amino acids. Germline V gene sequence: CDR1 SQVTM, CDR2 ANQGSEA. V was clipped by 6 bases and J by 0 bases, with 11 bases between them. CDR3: CSVTTAMNTEAFF. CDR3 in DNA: TGCAGCGTGACGACAGCAATGAACACTGAAGCTTTCTTT.

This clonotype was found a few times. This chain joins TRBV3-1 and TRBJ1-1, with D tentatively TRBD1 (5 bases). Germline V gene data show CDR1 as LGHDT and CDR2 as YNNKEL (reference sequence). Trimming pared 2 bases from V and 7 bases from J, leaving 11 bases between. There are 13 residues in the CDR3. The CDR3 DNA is TGTGCCAGCAGCCAACTACAGGCGAGTGAAGCTTTCTTT. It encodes CASSQLQASEAFF.

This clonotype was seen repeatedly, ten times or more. This chain's CDR3 is CASSLRLAGATYEQYF. In DNA, the CDR3 is TGTGCCAGCAGCCTCCGACTAGCGGGAGCCACGTACGAGCAGTACTTC. The chain links TRBV12-3 or TRBV12-4 to TRBJ2-7; 12 bases map to TRBD2. J gave up 4 bases and V 6 bases, and 10 bases lay outside the gene matches. The CDR3 consists of 16 residues.

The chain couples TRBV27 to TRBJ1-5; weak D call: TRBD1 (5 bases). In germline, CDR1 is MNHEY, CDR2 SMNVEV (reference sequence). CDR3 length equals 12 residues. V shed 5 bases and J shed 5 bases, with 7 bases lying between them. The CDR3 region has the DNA TGTGCCAGCAGTGGGACCGATCAGCCCCAGCATTTT. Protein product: CASSGTDQPQHF.

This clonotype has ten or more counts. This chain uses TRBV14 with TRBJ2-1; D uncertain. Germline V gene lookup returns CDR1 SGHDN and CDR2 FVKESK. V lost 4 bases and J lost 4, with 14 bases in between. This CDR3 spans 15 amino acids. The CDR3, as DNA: TGTGCCAGCAGCCCTACCGGGCTCCAATACAATGAGCAGTTCTTC. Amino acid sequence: CASSPTGLQYNEQFF.

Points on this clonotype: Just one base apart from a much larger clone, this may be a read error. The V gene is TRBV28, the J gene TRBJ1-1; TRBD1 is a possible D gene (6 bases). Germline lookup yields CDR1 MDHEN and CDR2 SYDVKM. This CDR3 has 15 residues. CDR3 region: CDSSAGVALNTEAFF. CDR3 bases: TGTGACAGCAGTGCAGGGGTTGCCTTGAACACTGAAGCTTTCTTT. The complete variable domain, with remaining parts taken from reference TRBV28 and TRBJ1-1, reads DVKVTQSSRYLVKRTGEKVFLECVQDMDHENMFWYRQDPGLGLRLIYFSYDVKMKEKGDIPEGYSVSREKKERFSLILESASTNQTSMYLCDSSAGVALNTEAFFGQGTRLTVV.

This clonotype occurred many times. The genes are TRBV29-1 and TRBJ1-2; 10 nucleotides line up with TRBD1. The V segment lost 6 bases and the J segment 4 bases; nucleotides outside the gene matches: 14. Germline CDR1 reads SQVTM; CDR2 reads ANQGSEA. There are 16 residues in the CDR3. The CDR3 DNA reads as TGCAGCGTCGGGTTCCCGGGACAGGGGCCAAGCTATGGCTACACCTTC. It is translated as CSVGFPGQGPSYGYTF.